The following is a T cell receptor beta chain sequence with its context. This CDR3 region has 16 residues. The V segment lost 6 bases and the J segment 2 bases; nucleotides outside the gene matches: 9. CDR1 MRHNA and CDR2 SNTAGT come from the germline V gene. This sample is part of a study of chemoradiotherapy in HPV16-positive cancers. Method: immunoSEQ multiplex PCR; TCRdb's copy keeps in-frame clones and lacks some. The sample shows about 7,400 clones, roughly 79% of them seen only once. The genes are TRBV6-4 and TRBJ1-2, with 10 bases matching TRBD1. Sample collection occurred from a patient who underwent chemoradiotherapy. The source is a human donor with HPV-associated anogenital cancer. The CDR3 protein is CASSTGTGALNYGYTF. CDR3 DNA sequence: TGTGCCAGCAGCACCGGGACAGGGGCTTTAAACTATGGCTACACCTTC.